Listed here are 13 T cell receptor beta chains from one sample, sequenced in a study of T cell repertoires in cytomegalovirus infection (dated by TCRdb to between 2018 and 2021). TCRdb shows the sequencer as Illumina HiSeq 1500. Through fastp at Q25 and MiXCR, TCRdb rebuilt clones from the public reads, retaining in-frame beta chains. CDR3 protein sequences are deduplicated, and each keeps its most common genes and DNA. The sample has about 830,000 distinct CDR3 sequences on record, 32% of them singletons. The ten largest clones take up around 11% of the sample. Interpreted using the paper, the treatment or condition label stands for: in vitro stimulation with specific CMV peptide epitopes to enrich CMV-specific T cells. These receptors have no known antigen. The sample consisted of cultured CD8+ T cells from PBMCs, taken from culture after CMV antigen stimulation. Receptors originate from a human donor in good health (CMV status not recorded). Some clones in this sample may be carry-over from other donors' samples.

CDR3 DNA: TGTGCCAGTAGTTCCCAACCGGGGGAACTCGGCACAGATACGCAGTATTTT. It specifies CASSSQPGELGTDTQYF. The rearrangement joins TRBV19 to TRBJ2-3; D possibly corresponds to TRBD2 (6 bases). Looked up from germline, CDR1 is LNHDA and CDR2 is SQIVND (reference sequence). The CDR3 is 17 residues long. Trimming pared 5 bases from V and 1 base from J, leaving 19 bases between.

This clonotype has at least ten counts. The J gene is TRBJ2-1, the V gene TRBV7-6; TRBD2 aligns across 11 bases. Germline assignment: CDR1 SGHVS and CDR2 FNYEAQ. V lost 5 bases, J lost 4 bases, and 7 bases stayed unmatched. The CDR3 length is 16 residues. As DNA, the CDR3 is TGTGCCAGCAGCCTAGTAGCGGGGGGGGAATACAATGAGCAGTTCTTC. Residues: CASSLVAGGEYNEQFF.

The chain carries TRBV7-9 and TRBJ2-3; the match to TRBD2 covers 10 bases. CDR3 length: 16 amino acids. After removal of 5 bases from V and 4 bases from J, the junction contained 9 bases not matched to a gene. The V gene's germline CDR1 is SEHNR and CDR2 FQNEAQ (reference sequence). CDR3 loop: CASSPRTSGKSDTQYF. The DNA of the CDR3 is TGTGCCAGCAGCCCCCGTACTAGCGGGAAGTCAGATACGCAGTATTTT. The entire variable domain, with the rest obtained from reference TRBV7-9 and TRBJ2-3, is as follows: DTGVSQNPRHKITKRGQNVTFRCDPISEHNRLYWYRQTLGQGPEFLTYFQNEAQLEKSRLLSDRFSAERPKGSFSTLEIQRTEQGDSAMYLCASSPRTSGKSDTQYFGPGTRLTVL.

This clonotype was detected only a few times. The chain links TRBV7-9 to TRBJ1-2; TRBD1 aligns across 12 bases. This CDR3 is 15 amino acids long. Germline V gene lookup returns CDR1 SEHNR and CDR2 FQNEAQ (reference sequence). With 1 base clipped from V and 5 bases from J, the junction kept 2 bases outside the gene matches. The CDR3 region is CASSLVGQGAYGYTF. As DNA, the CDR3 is TGTGCCAGCAGCTTAGTGGGACAGGGGGCTTATGGCTACACCTTC.

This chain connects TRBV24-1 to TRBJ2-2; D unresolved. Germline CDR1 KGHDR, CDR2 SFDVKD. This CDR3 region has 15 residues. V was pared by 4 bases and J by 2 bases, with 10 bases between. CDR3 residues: CATSESGPNTGELFF. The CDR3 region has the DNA TGTGCCACCAGTGAGTCCGGGCCAAACACCGGGGAGCTGTTTTTT.

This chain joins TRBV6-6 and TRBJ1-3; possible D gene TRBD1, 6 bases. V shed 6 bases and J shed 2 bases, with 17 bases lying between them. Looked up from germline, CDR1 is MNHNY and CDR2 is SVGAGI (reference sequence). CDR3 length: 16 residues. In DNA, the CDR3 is TGTGCCAGCAGGCCAGAACAGGGCTCCCCTGGAAACACCATATATTTT. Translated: CASRPEQGSPGNTIYF.

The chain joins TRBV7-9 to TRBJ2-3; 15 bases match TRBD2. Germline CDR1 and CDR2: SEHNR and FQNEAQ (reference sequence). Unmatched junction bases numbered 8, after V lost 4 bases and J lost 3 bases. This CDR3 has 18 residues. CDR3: CASSSRTSGGVRTDTQYF. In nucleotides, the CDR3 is TGTGCCAGCAGCTCGCGGACTAGCGGGGGGGTCAGGACAGATACGCAGTATTTT. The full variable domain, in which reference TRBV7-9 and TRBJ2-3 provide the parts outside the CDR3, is DTGVSQNPRHKITKRGQNVTFRCDPISEHNRLYWYRQTLGQGPEFLTYFQNEAQLEKSRLLSDRFSAERPKGSFSTLEIQRTEQGDSAMYLCASSSRTSGGVRTDTQYFGPGTRLTVL.

This CDR3 is CASSTRDRGSHGYTF. The CDR3 nucleotides are TGTGCCAGCAGCACCCGGGACAGGGGAAGTCATGGCTACACCTTC. J is TRBJ1-2 and V is TRBV7-9; 10 nucleotides align to TRBD1. V shed 5 bases, J shed 6 bases, and the junction held 9 bases outside the gene matches. CDR3 size: 15 residues. Looked up from germline, CDR1 is SEHNR and CDR2 is FQNEAQ (reference sequence).

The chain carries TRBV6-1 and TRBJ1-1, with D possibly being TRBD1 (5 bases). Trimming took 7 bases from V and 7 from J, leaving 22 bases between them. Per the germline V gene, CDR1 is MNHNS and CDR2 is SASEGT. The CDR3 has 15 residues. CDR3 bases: TGTGCCAGCAATAATCTCCGTTTCAGGGTTAATGAAGCTTTCTTT. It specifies CASNNLRFRVNEAFF.

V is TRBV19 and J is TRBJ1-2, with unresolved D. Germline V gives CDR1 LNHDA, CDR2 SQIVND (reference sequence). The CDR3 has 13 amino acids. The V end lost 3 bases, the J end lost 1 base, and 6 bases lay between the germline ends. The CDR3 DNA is TGTGCCAGTAGTATTGTACTTAACTATGGCTACACCTTC. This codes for CASSIVLNYGYTF.

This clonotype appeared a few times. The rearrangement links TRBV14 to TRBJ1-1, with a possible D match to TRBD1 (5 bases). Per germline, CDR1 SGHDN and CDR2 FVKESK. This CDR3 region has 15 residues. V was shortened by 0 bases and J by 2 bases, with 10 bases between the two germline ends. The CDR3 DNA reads TGTGCCAGCAGCCAAGAATGGGGGAGAAACACTGAAGCTTTCTTT. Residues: CASSQEWGRNTEAFF.

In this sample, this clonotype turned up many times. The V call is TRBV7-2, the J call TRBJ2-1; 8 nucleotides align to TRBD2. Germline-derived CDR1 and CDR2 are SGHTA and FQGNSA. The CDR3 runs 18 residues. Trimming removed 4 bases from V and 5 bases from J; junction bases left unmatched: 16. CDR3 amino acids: CASSSGGGMGPNDNEQFF. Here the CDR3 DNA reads TGTGCCAGCAGCTCGGGGGGGGGCATGGGTCCCAACGACAATGAGCAGTTCTTC.

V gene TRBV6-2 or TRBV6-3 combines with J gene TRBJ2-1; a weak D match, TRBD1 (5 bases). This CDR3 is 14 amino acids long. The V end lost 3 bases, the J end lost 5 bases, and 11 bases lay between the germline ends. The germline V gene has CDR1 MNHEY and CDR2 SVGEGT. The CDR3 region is CASSYARADNEQFF. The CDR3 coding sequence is TGTGCCAGCAGTTATGCCAGGGCGGACAATGAGCAGTTCTTC.